This record looks at one TCR beta chain sequence and its context. The sample belongs to a study of patients and donors after allogeneic stem cell transplantation. TCRdb re-analysed the RT-PCR reads in MiXCR, keeping a single row per CDR3 protein. In the table there are 920,000 or so distinct CDR3 sequences, approximately 19% of which are singletons. There are 13 residues in the CDR3. Germline V gene lookup returns CDR1 SGHKS and CDR2 YYEKEE (reference sequence). The germline V and J ends were trimmed by 2 bases and 1 base, with 7 bases remaining between them. This chain links TRBV5-5 with TRBJ2-7; D gene unclear. This receptor was identified in a human donor who was either an allogeneic HSCT recipient or a stem cell or donor lymphocyte infusion donor (not recorded which). It is not recorded whose cells these are; they may come from a transplant donor. Material for sequencing was blood, either unsorted or a sorted T cell fraction (not recorded which). Here the CDR3 DNA reads TGTGCCAGCAGCTTTGTCCTTTCCTACGAGCAGTACTTC. As protein: CASSFVLSYEQYF. The full variable domain, completed using reference TRBV5-5 and TRBJ2-7, is DAGVTQSPTHLIKTRGQQVTLRCSPISGHKSVSWYQQVLGQGPQFIFQYYEKEERGRGNFPDRFSARQFPNYSSELNVNALLLGDSALYLCASSFVLSYEQYFGPGTRLTVT.